The next 29 T cell receptor beta chains were all read from a single sample in a study of T cells expressing NK-cell markers. TCRdb derives one entry per CDR3 protein from the 5' RACE reads, leaving out DNA. This table holds 400,000 to 550,000 distinct CDR3 sequences. Sequences were obtained from blood T cells: a sorted CD56 or NKG2C T cell subset, CD4+ or CD8+ T cells, or bulk PBMC T cells (not recorded which). These receptor sequences come from a woman aged 18-70 years in good health.

The V and J genes are TRBV12-3 or TRBV12-4 and TRBJ2-5; as DNA is missing, the TRBD2 call by TCRdb cannot be tested. This CDR3 is 15 amino acids long. The CDR3 protein is CASSPGGYSGETQYF.

This chain links TRBV29-1 with TRBJ2-3; the D call of TRBD1 rests on TCRdb alone, since no DNA is present to check it. The CDR3 contains 12 residues. The germline V gene has CDR1 SQVTM and CDR2 ANQGSEA. CDR3 region: CSVLPGQDTQYF.

The chain uses TRBV28 and TRBJ2-2; without DNA, the TCRdb call of TRBD2 cannot be checked. The CDR3 is made up of 15 amino acids. CDR1 MDHEN and CDR2 SYDVKM come from the germline V gene. The CDR3 spells CATKAASGDTGELFF.

The V gene is TRBV27, the J gene TRBJ2-1. Germline V CDR1 and CDR2: MNHEY, SMNVEV (reference sequence). This CDR3 contains 14 residues. CDR3: CASSLTDGYNEQFF.

The CDR3 sequence is CASSLRLVGEQYF. The J gene is TRBJ2-7, the V gene TRBV13. Germline CDR1 PRHDT, CDR2 FYEKMQ (reference sequence). The CDR3 length is 13 residues.

V usage is TRBV27 and J usage is TRBJ2-2; the TCRdb D gene call, TRBD2, has no DNA to confirm it. This CDR3 spans 17 amino acids. The germline gives CDR1 MNHEY, CDR2 SMNVEV (reference sequence). The CDR3 here is CASSFSSGSANTGELFF.

The chain combines TRBV5-1 with TRBJ1-2. Germline CDR1 is SGHRS and CDR2 is YFSETQ. The CDR3 covers 14 residues. The CDR3 spells CASSWDRVAYGYTF.

V and J are TRBV20-1 and TRBJ2-7; TCRdb calls TRBD1, which cannot be checked without DNA. The CDR3 length is 17 residues. The germline CDR1 and CDR2 sequences are DFQATT and SNEGSKA (reference sequence). The CDR3 sequence: CSARTDFKGSPTTEQYF.

The chain couples TRBV7-2 to TRBJ2-3; TCRdb outputs TRBD1, but without DNA this stays unchecked. The CDR3 spans 14 residues. Per germline, CDR1 SGHTA and CDR2 FQGNSA. This chain's CDR3 is CASSLATGADTQYF.

This sequence joins TRBV20-1 and TRBJ2-5; TCRdb gives TRBD2 as the D gene, but with no DNA this cannot be confirmed. The germline CDR1 and CDR2 sequences are DFQATT and SNEGSKA (reference sequence). The CDR3 loop spans 14 amino acids. This chain's CDR3 is CSATGLNKQETQYF.

This chain links TRBV6-5 with TRBJ2-1; TCRdb's D gene call, TRBD1, goes unchecked for lack of DNA. This CDR3 spans 17 amino acids. Germline CDR1 and CDR2: MNHEY and SVGAGI. The CDR3 reads CASSYSRQPQSYNEQFF.

The V gene is TRBV12-3 or TRBV12-4, the J gene TRBJ1-4; TCRdb designates TRBD1, a call that cannot be tested without DNA. This CDR3 is 14 amino acids long. The CDR3 loop reads CASSGQAFNEKLFF.

The genes are TRBV5-6 and TRBJ1-5; TCRdb reports TRBD1, a call that lacks DNA to check it against. The V gene's germline CDR1 is SGHDT and CDR2 YYEEEE. The CDR3 contains 16 residues. The CDR3 sequence is CASSLRDRGENQPQHF.

The chain is built from TRBV12-3 or TRBV12-4 and TRBJ1-2. This CDR3 is built from 13 residues. The CDR3 spells CASSLDGNYGYTF.

Here the CDR3 reads CASLGGDEQFF. This rearrangement joins TRBV6-6 to TRBJ2-1; TCRdb gives TRBD1 as the D gene, but with no DNA this cannot be confirmed. Germline CDR1 MNHNY, CDR2 SVGAGI (reference sequence). This CDR3 is built from 11 residues.

The chain links TRBV4-2 to TRBJ1-1; TCRdb reports TRBD1, a call that lacks DNA to check it against. Germline V gene data show CDR1 as LGHNA and CDR2 as YNFKEQ. There are 15 residues in the CDR3. The CDR3 here is CASSQEWGYNTEAFF.

The V gene is TRBV12-5, the J gene TRBJ2-4; there is no DNA to check the TCRdb D call of TRBD1. The germline V gene has CDR1 LGHNT and CDR2 FRNRAP. This CDR3 is 17 amino acids long. This CDR3 reads CASGLTWTGTGGNIQYF.

CDR3 amino acids: CASKRQEADTQYF. V and J are TRBV12-3 or TRBV12-4 and TRBJ2-3; the TCRdb call, TRBD1, lacks DNA for checking. The CDR3 spans 13 residues.

The chain joins TRBV12-3 or TRBV12-4 to TRBJ1-5. CDR3 size: 12 residues. The CDR3 reads CASKASNQPQHF.

The CDR3 reads CASSPPGSNEQFF. This chain joins TRBV7-9 and TRBJ2-1; the D gene TCRdb calls, TRBD1, cannot be checked with no DNA. Looked up from germline, CDR1 is SEHNR and CDR2 is FQNEAQ (reference sequence). The CDR3 totals 13 residues.

The V and J genes are TRBV18 and TRBJ1-1. Looked up from germline, CDR1 is KGHSH and CDR2 is LQKENI. CDR3 length: 14 residues. The CDR3 here is CASSPSAGNTEAFF.

The chain joins TRBV29-1 to TRBJ2-5. CDR1 and CDR2 from the germline V gene are SQVTM and ANQGSEA. CDR3 length: 11 amino acids. The CDR3 loop reads CSVTPQETQYF.

The rearrangement uses TRBV13 and TRBJ2-1. The CDR3 length is 15 residues. Germline V lookup: CDR1 PRHDT, CDR2 FYEKMQ (reference sequence). The CDR3: CASSLGLDGVFEQFF.

The chain carries TRBV5-1 and TRBJ2-5; TCRdb's D call, TRBD2, is unchecked because there is no DNA. In germline, CDR1 is SGHRS, CDR2 YFSETQ. The length of the CDR3 is 15 residues. CDR3 loop: CASTKAGGYQETQYF. The variable domain in full, with the rest retrieved from reference TRBV5-1 and TRBJ2-5, is KAGVTQTPRYLIKTRGQQVTLSCSPISGHRSVSWYQQTPGQGLQFLFEYFSETQRNKGNFPGRFSGRQFSNSRSEMNVSTLELGDSALYLCASTKAGGYQETQYFGPGTRLLVL.

V is TRBV5-1 and J is TRBJ1-2. CDR1 and CDR2 from the germline V gene are SGHRS and YFSETQ. This CDR3 spans 13 amino acids. This chain's CDR3 is CASSLVEGNGYTF.

This sequence joins TRBV20-1 and TRBJ2-5; there is no DNA to check the TCRdb D call of TRBD1. CDR1 is DFQATT, CDR2 SNEGSKA, per germline (reference sequence). This CDR3 region has 12 residues. CDR3 sequence reads: CSAIRDRETQYF.

The chain links TRBV10-3 to TRBJ2-2; TCRdb calls TRBD2, which cannot be checked without DNA. CDR3 length equals 16 residues. Germline V lookup: CDR1 ENHRY, CDR2 SYGVKD. The CDR3 spells CAISAQAGSGTGELFF.

The V and J genes are TRBV5-5 and TRBJ1-1; TCRdb's D gene call, TRBD1, goes unchecked for lack of DNA. Germline V gives CDR1 SGHKS, CDR2 YYEKEE (reference sequence). The CDR3 is 18 amino acids. The CDR3 loop reads CASSLRPGQGVGDTEAFF.

This sequence joins TRBV5-6 and TRBJ1-3. The CDR3 loop spans 17 amino acids. The germline gives CDR1 SGHDT, CDR2 YYEEEE. CDR3 loop: CASSLFPARSSGNTIYF.